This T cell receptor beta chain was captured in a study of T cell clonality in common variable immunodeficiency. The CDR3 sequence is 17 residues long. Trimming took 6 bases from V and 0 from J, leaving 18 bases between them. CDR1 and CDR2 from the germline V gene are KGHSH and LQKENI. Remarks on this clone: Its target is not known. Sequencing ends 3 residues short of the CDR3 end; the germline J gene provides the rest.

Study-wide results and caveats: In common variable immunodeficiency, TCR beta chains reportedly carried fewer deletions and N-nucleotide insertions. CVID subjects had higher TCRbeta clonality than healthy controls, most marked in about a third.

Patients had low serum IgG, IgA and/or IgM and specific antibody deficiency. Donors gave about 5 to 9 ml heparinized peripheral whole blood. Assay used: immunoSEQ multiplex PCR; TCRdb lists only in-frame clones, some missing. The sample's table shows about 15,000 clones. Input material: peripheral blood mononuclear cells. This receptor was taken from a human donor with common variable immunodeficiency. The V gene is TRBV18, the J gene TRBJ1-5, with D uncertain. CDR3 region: CASSSPLTGYSNQPQHF. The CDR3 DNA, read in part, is TGTGCCAGCTCGAGTCCGCTGACGGGTTATAGCAATCAGCCC. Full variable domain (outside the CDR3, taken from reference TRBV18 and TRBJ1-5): NAGVMQNPRHLVRRRGQEARLRCSPMKGHSHVYWYRQLPEEGLKFMVYLQKENIIDESGMPKERFSAEFPKEGPSILRIQQVVRGDSAAYFCASSSPLTGYSNQPQHFGDGTRLSIL.